The 27 T cell receptor beta chains presented below share a single source sample, sequenced in a study of shared clonotypes between healthy human individuals. Using immunoSEQ multiplex PCR, the repertoire was profiled, and TCRdb retains in-frame clones only, with some absent. This sample has 1,100,000 or so clones, with around 82% found just once. Sequencing was performed on memory CD4+ T cells from PBMCs. The subset was: CD45RA-negative fraction. These receptors were taken from a man in his late teens or twenties in good health. Some clones in this sample may be carry-over from other donors' samples.

A single count supports this clone. This chain joins TRBV5-1 and TRBJ1-1; no firm D call. Looked up from germline, CDR1 is SGHRS and CDR2 is YFSETQ. With 0 bases removed from V and 7 bases from J, the gap between germline ends came to 10 bases. The CDR3 has 13 residues. CDR3 region: CASSLVGTVEAFF. CDR3 bases: TGCGCCAGCAGCTTGGTGGGCACGGTTGAAGCTTTCTTT.

The rearrangement joins TRBV11-2 to TRBJ2-2; no definite D call. Germline CDR1 reads SGHAT; CDR2 reads FQNNGV. CDR3 length: 13 amino acids. Trimming removed 5 bases from V and 7 bases from J, with 11 bases in between. CDR3 coding DNA: TGTGCCAGCAGCCAAACTTGGGTCGGGGAGCTGTTTTTT. Translation gives CASSQTWVGELFF.

This chain uses TRBV6-1 with TRBJ2-7; the D call may be TRBD1 or TRBD2 (5 bases each). The ends were cut back, 6 bases at V and 0 bases at J, with 15 bases in the middle. Germline lookup yields CDR1 MNHNS and CDR2 SASEGT. CDR3 length: 15 amino acids. As DNA, the CDR3 is TGTGCCAGCAGAGGAGGTACAGGAATCTCCTACGAGCAGTACTTC. Translation: CASRGGTGISYEQYF.

In this sample, this clone turned up once. This chain uses TRBV18 with TRBJ2-1, with 8 bases fitting TRBD1. This CDR3 comprises 16 residues. CDR1 and CDR2 from the germline V gene are KGHSH and LQKENI. Trimming removed 1 base from V and 6 bases from J; junction bases left unmatched: 8. This chain's CDR3 is CASSPQRQGSGNEQFF. For the CDR3, the DNA is TGTGCCAGCTCACCACAGAGACAGGGGTCGGGCAATGAGCAGTTCTTC.

V gene TRBV6-5 combines with J gene TRBJ1-1, with a weak D call TRBD1 (6 bases). V was clipped by 7 bases and J by 1 base, with 13 bases between them. Per germline, CDR1 MNHEY and CDR2 SVGAGI. This CDR3 is 14 amino acids long. The CDR3 coding sequence is TGTGCCAGCACCCCGGGGGCGGGGAACACTGAAGCTTTCTTT. This translates into CASTPGAGNTEAFF.

The chain combines TRBV10-3 with TRBJ1-1; 7 nucleotides align to TRBD1. The CDR3 is made up of 13 amino acids. V was clipped by 11 bases and J by 1 base; unmatched bases: 7. The germline gives CDR1 ENHRY, CDR2 SYGVKD. The CDR3 protein is CAVRQGPNTEAFF. The CDR3 DNA reads as TGTGCCGTCCGACAGGGACCGAACACTGAAGCTTTCTTT.

The rearrangement joins TRBV19 to TRBJ2-5; D tentatively fits TRBD1 or TRBD2 (5 bases each). The CDR3 runs 15 residues. The germline V gene has CDR1 LNHDA and CDR2 SQIVND (reference sequence). Between the trimmed V and J ends, which lost 7 bases and 2 bases, there was a span of 17 bases. Here the CDR3 reads CASKKPGTDQETQYF. The DNA of the CDR3 is TGTGCCAGTAAAAAACCCGGGACGGATCAAGAGACCCAGTACTTC.

This clone was found a few times. The V gene is TRBV18, the J gene TRBJ2-5, with 9 bases that match TRBD1. J gave up 7 bases and V 3 bases, and 9 bases lay outside the gene matches. This CDR3 spans 15 amino acids. Germline V gives CDR1 KGHSH, CDR2 LQKENI. This chain's CDR3 is CASSPRQGDRGTQYF. CDR3 sequence (DNA): TGTGCCAGCTCACCCCGACAGGGGGACCGAGGGACCCAGTACTTC.

With regard to this clone: A far larger clone is only one base removed, so a read error is likely. The same CDR3 can be traced to other DNA sequences in this sample. DNA of the CDR3: TGTGCCAGCAGCCGAAGGACAGGGGTAAACTATGGCTACACCTTC. As protein: CASSRRTGVNYGYTF. The chain has TRBV13 and TRBJ1-2; TRBD1 aligns across 9 bases. V dropped 5 bases and J dropped 2; count of bases not matched to a gene: 6. This CDR3 contains 15 residues. Looked up from germline, CDR1 is PRHDT and CDR2 is FYEKMQ (reference sequence).

This clone was detected only once. One end of the junction does not line up with germline, which may come from a read error. The chain links TRBV5-4 to TRBJ1-6; tentatively, D is TRBD1 (6 bases). The CDR3 runs 17 residues. CDR1 is SGHNT, CDR2 YYREEE, per germline (reference sequence). CDR3 in amino acids: CASSQGPGKGDTSPLHF. The CDR3 DNA reads as TGCGCCAGCAGCCAAGGACCGGGCAAGGGGGACACCTCACCCCTCCACTTT.

For this clone: A read error may explain this, as a much larger clone is one base away. V is TRBV25-1 and J is TRBJ2-7, with D unclear. This CDR3 spans 11 amino acids. Trimming took 5 bases from V and 2 from J, leaving 4 bases between them. CDR1 and CDR2 (germline): MGHDK, SYGVNS. CDR3 residues: CASSNAYEQYF. Here the CDR3 DNA reads TGTGCCAGCAGTAACGCCTACGAGCAGTACTTC.

The CDR3 is CASSPLPRERSTDTQYF. As DNA, the CDR3 is TGTGCCAGCTCACCACTCCCGCGGGAGCGAAGCACAGATACGCAGTATTTT. The rearrangement joins TRBV18 to TRBJ2-3; 7 bases are a match to TRBD2. V was clipped by 1 base and J by 0 bases; unmatched bases: 7. The germline gives CDR1 KGHSH, CDR2 LQKENI. The CDR3 has 17 residues.

This clone came up a few times. The chain uses TRBV19 and TRBJ2-1; D unclear. Per germline, CDR1 LNHDA and CDR2 SQIVND (reference sequence). The germline V and J ends were trimmed by 3 bases and 2 bases, with 14 bases remaining between them. This CDR3 is built from 16 residues. The CDR3 spells CASSMSRGTTYNEQFF. CDR3 in DNA: TGTGCCAGTAGTATGTCTCGAGGTACAACCTACAATGAGCAGTTCTTC.

The genes are TRBV23-1 and TRBJ2-7; 7 bases match TRBD1. TRBV23-1 is treated as an ORF (open reading frame) with a function not yet certain. V dropped 1 base and J dropped 5; count of bases not matched to a gene: 8. The CDR3 is made up of 15 amino acids. The CDR3 nucleotides are TGCGCCAGCAGTCAATACAACAGGGGTTTCCACGAGCAGTACTTC. Protein product: CASSQYNRGFHEQYF.

Details on this clone: A single base separates this from a much larger clone, so it may be a read error. The rearrangement links TRBV28 to TRBJ2-2; D is uncertain. This CDR3 is built from 13 residues. The V gene's germline CDR1 is MDHEN and CDR2 SYDVKM. With 3 bases removed from V and 0 bases from J, the gap between germline ends came to 2 bases. CDR3 DNA: TGTGCCAGCAGTTTGTCGAACACCGGGGAGCTGTTTTTT. The encoded protein is CASSLSNTGELFF.

Here the CDR3 DNA reads TGTGCCAGCAGTTTGTCGGCGCGGGCTTACGAGCAGTACTTC. Translating gives CASSLSARAYEQYF. The genes are TRBV28 and TRBJ2-7, with D possibly being TRBD2 (5 bases). The V end was cut by 3 bases, the J end by 4 bases, with 13 bases between. Germline CDR1 and CDR2: MDHEN and SYDVKM. The CDR3 totals 14 residues.

This rearrangement joins TRBV30 to TRBJ2-3, with a tentative D call TRBD2 (5 bases). Germline CDR1 is GTSNPN and CDR2 is SVGIG (reference sequence). V lost 5 bases to trimming and J lost 6 bases, with 12 bases between them. The CDR3 covers 12 residues. CDR3 DNA sequence: TGTGCCTGGCGTTGGACTTCGGATACGCAGTATTTT. This encodes CAWRWTSDTQYF.

This clone was found once. This chain uses TRBV6-5 with TRBJ2-7; 10 positions match TRBD2. The CDR3 consists of 13 residues. J was trimmed by 6 bases and V by 10 bases; bases with no gene match: 9. The V gene's germline CDR1 is MNHEY and CDR2 SVGAGI. CDR3 DNA: TGTGCCACCACCTGGACTAGCGGCGGCGAGCAGTACTTC. This encodes CATTWTSGGEQYF.

The chain uses TRBV27 and TRBJ2-7, with 10 positions matching TRBD2. The V gene's germline CDR1 is MNHEY and CDR2 SMNVEV (reference sequence). The J segment lost 1 base and the V segment lost 2 bases, leaving 11 bases of the junction unmatched. The CDR3 loop spans 18 amino acids. The CDR3 DNA is TGTGCCAGCAGTTTAAGGCCTAGCGGGAGCCGGGGTTCCTACGAGCAGTACTTC. Its translation: CASSLRPSGSRGSYEQYF.

This clone has ten or more counts. The V call is TRBV7-9, the J call TRBJ1-4; 9 bases are shared with TRBD1. Germline trimming cut 5 bases from V and 5 bases from J; bases unmatched to any gene: 6. Germline V gene data show CDR1 as SEHNR and CDR2 as FQNEAQ (reference sequence). The CDR3 spans 15 residues. The CDR3 DNA follows: TGTGCCAGCAGCGCTACAGGGGGCCGGAATGAAAAACTGTTTTTT. This encodes CASSATGGRNEKLFF.

CDR3 nucleotide sequence: TGCGCCAGCAGCCAAGAGGGGACAGGGAGTGGCTACACCTTC. Its protein is CASSQEGTGSGYTF. This chain links TRBV4-3 with TRBJ1-2, with 9 nucleotides matching TRBD1. J gave up 7 bases and V 0 bases, and 3 bases lay outside the gene matches. CDR1 is LGHNA, CDR2 YSLEER, per germline. This CDR3 comprises 14 residues.

The rearrangement uses TRBV7-2 and TRBJ2-7; TRBD2 might be the D (6 bases). V lost 1 base, J lost 3 bases, and 7 bases lay in between. CDR1 and CDR2 (germline): SGHTA, FQGNSA. The CDR3 is 13 amino acids. The CDR3 sequence: CASSLGRGYEQYF. The CDR3, as DNA: TGTGCCAGCAGCTTAGGGCGGGGCTACGAGCAGTACTTC.

The V gene is TRBV7-9, the J gene TRBJ2-1, with 7 bases identical to TRBD1. This CDR3 is 15 amino acids long. The ends lost 1 base at V and 4 bases at J; junction bases unmatched: 4. The germline V gene has CDR1 SEHNR and CDR2 FQNEAQ (reference sequence). DNA for the CDR3: TGTGCCAGCAGCTTAGATGGGACAGTGTACAATGAGCAGTTCTTC. Its translation is CASSLDGTVYNEQFF.

This rearrangement joins TRBV10-3 to TRBJ2-5; 10 bases are shared with TRBD2. Germline V gives CDR1 ENHRY, CDR2 SYGVKD. V gave up 3 bases and J gave up 6 bases; unmatched junction bases: 10. The CDR3 runs 16 residues. The CDR3 loop reads CAISERELAGSQTQYF. The CDR3 nucleotides are TGTGCCATCAGTGAAAGGGAACTAGCGGGGAGTCAGACCCAGTACTTC.

The chain recombines TRBV15 with TRBJ2-7; possibly TRBD1 for D (5 bases). V gave up 2 bases and J gave up 5 bases, with 7 bases separating them. CDR1 is LNHNV, CDR2 YYDKDF, per germline (reference sequence). This CDR3 spans 12 amino acids. The CDR3 DNA reads TGTGCCACCAGCAGAATAGGGGACGAGCAGTACTTC. It translates to CATSRIGDEQYF. The full variable domain, with the rest looked up from reference TRBV15 and TRBJ2-7, is DAMVIQNPRYQVTQFGKPVTLSCSQTLNHNVMYWYQQKSSQAPKLLFHYYDKDFNNEADTPDNFQSRRPNTSFCFLDIRSPGLGDTAMYLCATSRIGDEQYFGPGTRLTVT.

The chain recombines TRBV10-3 with TRBJ2-1; D perhaps matches TRBD2 (6 bases). CDR3 length: 16 residues. CDR1 is ENHRY and CDR2 is SYGVKD in the germline V gene. Trimming pared 4 bases from V and 4 bases from J, leaving 17 bases between. This chain's CDR3 is CAISGRTGDGYNEQFF. CDR3 sequence (DNA): TGTGCCATCAGTGGGAGAACGGGAGATGGGTACAATGAGCAGTTCTTC.

This chain uses TRBV27 with TRBJ2-5; D uncertain. V was clipped by 3 bases and J by 2 bases, with 13 bases between them. The germline CDR1 and CDR2 sequences are MNHEY and SMNVEV (reference sequence). The length of the CDR3 is 15 residues. This chain's CDR3 is CASSFVYPPQETQYF. The CDR3 DNA follows: TGTGCCAGCAGTTTTGTATATCCCCCGCAAGAGACCCAGTACTTC.